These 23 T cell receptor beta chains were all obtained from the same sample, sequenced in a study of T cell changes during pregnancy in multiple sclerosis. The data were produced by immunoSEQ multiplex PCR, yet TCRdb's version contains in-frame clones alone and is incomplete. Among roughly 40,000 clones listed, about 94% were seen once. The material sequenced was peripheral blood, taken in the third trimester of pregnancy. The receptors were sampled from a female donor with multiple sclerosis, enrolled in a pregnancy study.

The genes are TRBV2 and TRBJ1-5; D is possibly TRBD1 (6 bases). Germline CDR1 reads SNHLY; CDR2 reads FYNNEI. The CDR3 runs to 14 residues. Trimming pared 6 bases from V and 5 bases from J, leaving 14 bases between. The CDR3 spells CASSSDRTYQPQHF. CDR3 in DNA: TGTGCCAGCAGCTCCGACAGGACTTATCAGCCCCAGCATTTT.

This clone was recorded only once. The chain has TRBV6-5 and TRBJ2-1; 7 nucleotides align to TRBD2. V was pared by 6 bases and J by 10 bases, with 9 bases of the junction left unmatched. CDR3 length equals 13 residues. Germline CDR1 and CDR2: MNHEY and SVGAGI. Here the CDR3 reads CASSRTGLSEQFF. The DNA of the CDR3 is TGTGCCAGCAGCAGAACGGGACTATCAGAGCAGTTCTTC.

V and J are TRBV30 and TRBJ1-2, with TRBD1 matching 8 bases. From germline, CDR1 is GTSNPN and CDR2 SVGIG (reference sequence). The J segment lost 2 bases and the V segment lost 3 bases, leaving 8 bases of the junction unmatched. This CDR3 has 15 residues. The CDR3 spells CAWRHRDRQNYGYTF. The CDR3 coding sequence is TGTGCCTGGAGGCACCGGGACAGGCAAAACTATGGCTACACCTTC.

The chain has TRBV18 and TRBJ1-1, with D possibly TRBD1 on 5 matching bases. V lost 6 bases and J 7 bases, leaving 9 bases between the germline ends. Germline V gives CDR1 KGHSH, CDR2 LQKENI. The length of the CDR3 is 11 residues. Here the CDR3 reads CASSVTDEAFF. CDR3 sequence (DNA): TGTGCCAGCTCCGTGACAGATGAAGCTTTCTTT. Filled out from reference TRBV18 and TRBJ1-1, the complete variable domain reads NAGVMQNPRHLVRRRGQEARLRCSPMKGHSHVYWYRQLPEEGLKFMVYLQKENIIDESGMPKERFSAEFPKEGPSILRIQQVVRGDSAAYFCASSVTDEAFFGQGTRLTVV.

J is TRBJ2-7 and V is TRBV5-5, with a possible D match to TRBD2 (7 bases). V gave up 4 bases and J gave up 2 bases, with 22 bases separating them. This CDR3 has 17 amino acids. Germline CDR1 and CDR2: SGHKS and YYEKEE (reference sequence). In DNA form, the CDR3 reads TGTGCCAGCAGCCCCGGTTATATACGGGGGGCGACCTACGAGCAGTACTTC. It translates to CASSPGYIRGATYEQYF.

For the CDR3, the DNA is TGTGCCAGCAGTGAACTCTGGCGTCTAGCGGGGGTTAGCAGCACAGATACGCAGTATTTT. Translated, it gives CASSELWRLAGVSSTDTQYF. V and J are TRBV6-1 and TRBJ2-3; 10 bases are a match to TRBD2. The CDR3 contains 20 residues. The J segment lost 0 bases and the V segment lost 2 bases, leaving 14 bases of the junction unmatched. Per the germline V gene, CDR1 is MNHNS and CDR2 is SASEGT.

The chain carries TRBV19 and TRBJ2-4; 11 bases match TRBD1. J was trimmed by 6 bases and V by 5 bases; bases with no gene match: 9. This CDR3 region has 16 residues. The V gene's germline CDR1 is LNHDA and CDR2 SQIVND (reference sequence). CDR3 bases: TGTGCCAGTAGTGCCTGGACAGGGGGCGATGCAAACATTCAGTACTTC. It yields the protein CASSAWTGGDANIQYF. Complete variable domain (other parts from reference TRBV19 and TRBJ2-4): DGGITQSPKYLFRKEGQNVTLSCEQNLNHDAMYWYRQDPGQGLRLIYYSQIVNDFQKGDIAEGYSVSREKKESFPLTVTSAQKNPTAFYLCASSAWTGGDANIQYFGAGTRLSVL.

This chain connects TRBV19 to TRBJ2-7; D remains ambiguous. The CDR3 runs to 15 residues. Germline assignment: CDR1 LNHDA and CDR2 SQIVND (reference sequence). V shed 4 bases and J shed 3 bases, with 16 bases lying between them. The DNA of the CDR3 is TGTGCCAGTAGTAAACCGGGTCAGCAATACTACGAGCAGTACTTC. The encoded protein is CASSKPGQQYYEQYF.

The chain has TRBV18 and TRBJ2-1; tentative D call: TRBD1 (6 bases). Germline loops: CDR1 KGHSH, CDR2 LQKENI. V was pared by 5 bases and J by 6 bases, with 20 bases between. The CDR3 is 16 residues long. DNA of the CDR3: TGTGCCAGCTCAACCCTTACACAGGGTTTCCGCAATGAGCAGTTCTTC. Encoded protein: CASSTLTQGFRNEQFF.

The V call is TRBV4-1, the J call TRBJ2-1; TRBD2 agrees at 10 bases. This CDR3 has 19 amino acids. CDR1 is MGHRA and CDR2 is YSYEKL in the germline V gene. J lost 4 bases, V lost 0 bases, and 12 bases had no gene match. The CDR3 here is CASSQDLFGLAAAYNEQFF. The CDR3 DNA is TGCGCCAGCAGCCAAGATCTATTCGGACTAGCGGCGGCATACAATGAGCAGTTCTTC.

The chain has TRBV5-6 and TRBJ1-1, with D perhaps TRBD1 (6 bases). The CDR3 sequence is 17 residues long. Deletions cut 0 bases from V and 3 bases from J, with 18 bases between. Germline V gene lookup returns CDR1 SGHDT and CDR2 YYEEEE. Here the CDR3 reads CASSLVVRGEGDTEAFF. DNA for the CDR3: TGTGCCAGCAGCTTGGTGGTCAGGGGAGAGGGGGACACTGAAGCTTTCTTT.

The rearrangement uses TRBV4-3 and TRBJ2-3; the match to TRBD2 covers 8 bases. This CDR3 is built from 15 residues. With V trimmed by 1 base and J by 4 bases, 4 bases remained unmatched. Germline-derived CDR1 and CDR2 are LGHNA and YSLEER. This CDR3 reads CASSQGDGGADTQYF. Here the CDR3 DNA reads TGCGCCAGCAGCCAAGGAGACGGGGGGGCAGATACGCAGTATTTT.

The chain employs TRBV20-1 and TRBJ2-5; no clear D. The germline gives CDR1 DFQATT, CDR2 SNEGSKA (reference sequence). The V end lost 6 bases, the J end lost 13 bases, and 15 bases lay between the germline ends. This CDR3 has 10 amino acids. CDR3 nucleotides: TGCAGTGCGGGCCACAGTGTGTCGTACTTC. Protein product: CSAGHSVSYF.

The CDR3 coding sequence is TGTGCCAGCTCACCACTACAGGGGGCGACGGGAAACACCATATATTTT. It yields the protein CASSPLQGATGNTIYF. The chain couples TRBV18 to TRBJ1-3; 9 bases match TRBD1. In germline, CDR1 is KGHSH, CDR2 LQKENI. V lost 1 base and J lost 4; bases outside the gene matches: 5. The CDR3 extends over 16 amino acids.

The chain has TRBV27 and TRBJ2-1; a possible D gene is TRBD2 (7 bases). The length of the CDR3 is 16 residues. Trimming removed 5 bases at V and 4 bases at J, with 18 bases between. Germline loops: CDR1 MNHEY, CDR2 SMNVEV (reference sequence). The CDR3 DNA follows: TGTGCCAGCAGTCCCCGGGGGGCGTGGGCTTACAATGAGCAGTTCTTC. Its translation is CASSPRGAWAYNEQFF.

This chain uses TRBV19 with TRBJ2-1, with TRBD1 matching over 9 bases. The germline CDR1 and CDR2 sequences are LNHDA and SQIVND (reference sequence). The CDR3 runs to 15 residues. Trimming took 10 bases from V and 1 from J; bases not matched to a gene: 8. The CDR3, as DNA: TGTGCCACCGGGACGGACAGGGGATCCTACAATGAGCAGTTCTTC. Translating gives CATGTDRGSYNEQFF.

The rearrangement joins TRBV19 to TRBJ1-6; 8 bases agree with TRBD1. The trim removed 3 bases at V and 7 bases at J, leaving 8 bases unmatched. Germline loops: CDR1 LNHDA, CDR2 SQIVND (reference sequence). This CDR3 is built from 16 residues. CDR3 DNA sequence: TGTGCCAGTAGTATGATGGACAGGGAATACAATTCACCCCTCCACTTT. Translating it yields CASSMMDREYNSPLHF.

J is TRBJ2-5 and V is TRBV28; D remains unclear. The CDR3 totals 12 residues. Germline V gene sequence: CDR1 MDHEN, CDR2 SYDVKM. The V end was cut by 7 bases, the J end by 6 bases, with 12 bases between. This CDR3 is CASISQRKTQYF. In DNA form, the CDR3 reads TGTGCCAGCATTTCCCAGAGGAAGACCCAGTACTTC.

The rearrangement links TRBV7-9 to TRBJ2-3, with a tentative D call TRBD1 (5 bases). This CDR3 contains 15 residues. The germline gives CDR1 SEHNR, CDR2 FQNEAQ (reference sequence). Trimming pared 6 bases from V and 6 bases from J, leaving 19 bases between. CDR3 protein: CASSPGAQVQDTQYF. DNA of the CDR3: TGTGCCAGCAGTCCCGGCGCACAGGTTCAGGATACGCAGTATTTT. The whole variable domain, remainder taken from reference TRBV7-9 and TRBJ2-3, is DTGVSQNPRHKITKRGQNVTFRCDPISEHNRLYWYRQTLGQGPEFLTYFQNEAQLEKSRLLSDRFSAERPKGSFSTLEIQRTEQGDSAMYLCASSPGAQVQDTQYFGPGTRLTVL.

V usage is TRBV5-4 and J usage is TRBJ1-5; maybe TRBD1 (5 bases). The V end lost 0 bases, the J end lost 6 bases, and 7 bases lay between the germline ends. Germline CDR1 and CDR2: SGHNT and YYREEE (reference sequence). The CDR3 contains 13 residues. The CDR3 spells CASSLEGAQPQHF. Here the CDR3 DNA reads TGTGCCAGCAGCTTGGAAGGGGCTCAGCCCCAGCATTTT.

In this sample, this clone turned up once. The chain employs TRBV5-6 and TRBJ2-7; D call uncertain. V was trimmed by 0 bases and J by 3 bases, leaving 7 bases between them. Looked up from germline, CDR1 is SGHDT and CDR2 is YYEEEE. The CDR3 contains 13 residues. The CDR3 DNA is TGTGCCAGCAGCTTGGGGGCTGACTACGAGCAGTACTTC. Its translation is CASSLGADYEQYF.

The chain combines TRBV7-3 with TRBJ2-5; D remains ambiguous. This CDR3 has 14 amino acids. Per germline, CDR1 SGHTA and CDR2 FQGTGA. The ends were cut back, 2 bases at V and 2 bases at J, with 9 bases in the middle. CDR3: CASSLAGQQETQYF. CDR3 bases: TGTGCCAGCAGCTTAGCTGGCCAGCAAGAGACCCAGTACTTC.

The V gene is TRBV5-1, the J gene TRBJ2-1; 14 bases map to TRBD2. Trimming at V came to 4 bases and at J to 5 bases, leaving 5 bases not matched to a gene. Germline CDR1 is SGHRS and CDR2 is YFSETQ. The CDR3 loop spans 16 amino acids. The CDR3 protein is CASSPGLAGGDNEQFF. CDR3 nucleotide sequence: TGCGCCAGCAGCCCAGGACTAGCGGGAGGTGACAATGAGCAGTTCTTC. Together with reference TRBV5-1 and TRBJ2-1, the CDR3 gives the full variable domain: KAGVTQTPRYLIKTRGQQVTLSCSPISGHRSVSWYQQTPGQGLQFLFEYFSETQRNKGNFPGRFSGRQFSNSRSEMNVSTLELGDSALYLCASSPGLAGGDNEQFFGPGTRLTVL.